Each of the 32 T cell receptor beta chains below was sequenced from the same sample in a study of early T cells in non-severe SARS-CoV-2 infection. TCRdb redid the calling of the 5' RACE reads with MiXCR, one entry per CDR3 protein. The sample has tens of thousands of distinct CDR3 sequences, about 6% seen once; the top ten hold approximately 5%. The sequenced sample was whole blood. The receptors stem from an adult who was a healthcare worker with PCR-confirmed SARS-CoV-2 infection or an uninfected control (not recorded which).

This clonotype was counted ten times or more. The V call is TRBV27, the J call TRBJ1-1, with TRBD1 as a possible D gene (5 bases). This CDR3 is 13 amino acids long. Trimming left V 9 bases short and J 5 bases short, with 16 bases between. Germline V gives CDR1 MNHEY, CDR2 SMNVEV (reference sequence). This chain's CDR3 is CASAPRGGTEAFF. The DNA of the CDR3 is TGTGCCAGTGCTCCACGGGGGGGGACTGAAGCTTTCTTT.

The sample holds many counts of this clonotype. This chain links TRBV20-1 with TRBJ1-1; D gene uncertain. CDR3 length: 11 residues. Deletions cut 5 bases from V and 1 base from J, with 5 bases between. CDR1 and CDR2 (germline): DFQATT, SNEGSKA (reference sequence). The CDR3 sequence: CSAAGNTEAFF. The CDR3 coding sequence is TGCAGTGCTGCCGGGAACACTGAAGCTTTCTTT.

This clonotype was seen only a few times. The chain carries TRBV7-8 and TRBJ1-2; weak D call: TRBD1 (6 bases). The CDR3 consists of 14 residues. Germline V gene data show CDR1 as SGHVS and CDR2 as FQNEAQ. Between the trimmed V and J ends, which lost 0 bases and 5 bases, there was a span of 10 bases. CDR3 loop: CASSLARGGYGYTF. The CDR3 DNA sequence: TGTGCCAGCAGCTTAGCCCGAGGGGGTTATGGCTACACCTTC.

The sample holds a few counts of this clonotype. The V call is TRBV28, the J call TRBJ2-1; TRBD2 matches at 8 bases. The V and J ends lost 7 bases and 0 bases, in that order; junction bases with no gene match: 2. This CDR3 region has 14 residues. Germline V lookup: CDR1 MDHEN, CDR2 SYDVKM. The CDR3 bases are TGTGCCAGCAAAAGCGGGAGCTCCTACAATGAGCAGTTCTTC. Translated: CASKSGSSYNEQFF.

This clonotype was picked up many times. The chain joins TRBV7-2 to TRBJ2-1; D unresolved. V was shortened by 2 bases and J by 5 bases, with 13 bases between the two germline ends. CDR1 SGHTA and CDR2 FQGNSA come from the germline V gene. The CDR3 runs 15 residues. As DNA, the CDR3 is TGTGCCAGCAGCTTATCTAGGAACACACACAATGAGCAGTTCTTC. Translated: CASSLSRNTHNEQFF.

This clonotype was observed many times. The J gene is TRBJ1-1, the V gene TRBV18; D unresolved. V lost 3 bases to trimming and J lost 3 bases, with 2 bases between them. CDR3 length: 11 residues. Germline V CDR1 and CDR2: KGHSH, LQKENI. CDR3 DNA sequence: TGTGCCAGCTCACCCGACACTGAAGCTTTCTTT. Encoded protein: CASSPDTEAFF.

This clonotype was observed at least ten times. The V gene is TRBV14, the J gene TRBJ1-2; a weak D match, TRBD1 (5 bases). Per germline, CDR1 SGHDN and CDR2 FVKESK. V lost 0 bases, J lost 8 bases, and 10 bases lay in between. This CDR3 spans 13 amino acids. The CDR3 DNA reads TGTGCCAGCAGCCAAGATCGAGGGGCGGGCTACACCTTC. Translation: CASSQDRGAGYTF.

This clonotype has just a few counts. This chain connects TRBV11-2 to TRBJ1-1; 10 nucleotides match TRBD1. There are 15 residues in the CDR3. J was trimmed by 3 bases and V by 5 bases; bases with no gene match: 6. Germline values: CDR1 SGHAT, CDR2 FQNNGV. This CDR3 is CASSKGQGKDTEAFF. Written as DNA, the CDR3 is TGTGCCAGCAGCAAGGGACAGGGGAAGGACACTGAAGCTTTCTTT.

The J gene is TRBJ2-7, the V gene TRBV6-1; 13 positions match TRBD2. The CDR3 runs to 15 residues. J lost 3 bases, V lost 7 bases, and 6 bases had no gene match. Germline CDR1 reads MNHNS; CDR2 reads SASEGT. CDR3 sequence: CASKAGLAGNYEQYF. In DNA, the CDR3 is TGTGCCAGCAAAGCGGGACTAGCGGGGAACTACGAGCAGTACTTC.

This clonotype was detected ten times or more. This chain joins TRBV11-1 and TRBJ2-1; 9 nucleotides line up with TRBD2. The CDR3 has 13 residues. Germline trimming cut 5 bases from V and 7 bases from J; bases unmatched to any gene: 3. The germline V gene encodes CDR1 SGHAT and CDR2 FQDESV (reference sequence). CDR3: CASSPGLANEQFF. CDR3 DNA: TGTGCCAGCAGCCCGGGACTAGCAAATGAGCAGTTCTTC.

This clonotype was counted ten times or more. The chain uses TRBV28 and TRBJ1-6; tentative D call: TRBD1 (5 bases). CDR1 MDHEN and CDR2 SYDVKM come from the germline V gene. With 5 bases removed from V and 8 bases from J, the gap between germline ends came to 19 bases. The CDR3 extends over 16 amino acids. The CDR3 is CASSTSGDAVHSPLHF. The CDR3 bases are TGTGCCAGCAGTACCTCTGGGGACGCGGTCCATTCACCCCTCCACTTT.

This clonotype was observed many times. In DNA, the CDR3 is TGTGCCAGCAGTTACTCGGGAGGGAATCAGCCCCAGCATTTT. Translated, it gives CASSYSGGNQPQHF. The chain uses TRBV6-5 and TRBJ1-5; D unclear. The V gene's germline CDR1 is MNHEY and CDR2 SVGAGI. V shed 0 bases and J shed 4 bases, with 7 bases lying between them. The CDR3 runs 14 residues.

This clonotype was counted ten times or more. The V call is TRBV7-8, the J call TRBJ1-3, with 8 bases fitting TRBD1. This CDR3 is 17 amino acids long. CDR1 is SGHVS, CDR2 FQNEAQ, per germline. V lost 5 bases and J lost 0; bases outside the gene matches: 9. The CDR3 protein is CASSPSRTGFSGNTIYF. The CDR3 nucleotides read TGTGCCAGCAGCCCGAGCCGGACAGGGTTCTCTGGAAACACCATATATTTT.

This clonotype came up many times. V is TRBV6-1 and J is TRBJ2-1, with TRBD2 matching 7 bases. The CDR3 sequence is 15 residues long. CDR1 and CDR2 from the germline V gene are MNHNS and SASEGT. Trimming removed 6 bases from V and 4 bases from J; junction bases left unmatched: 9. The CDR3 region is CASSHAGEAYNEQFF. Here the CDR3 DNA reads TGTGCCAGCAGCCATGCGGGAGAGGCTTACAATGAGCAGTTCTTC.

This CDR3 is CASSPRRDEQYF. The CDR3 DNA reads TGTGCCAGCAGCCCCCGGAGGGACGAGCAGTACTTC. The rearrangement links TRBV7-6 to TRBJ2-7, with a weak D call TRBD2 (6 bases). Between the trimmed V and J ends, which lost 5 bases and 5 bases, there was a span of 10 bases. Germline lookup yields CDR1 SGHVS and CDR2 FNYEAQ. The CDR3 length is 12 residues.

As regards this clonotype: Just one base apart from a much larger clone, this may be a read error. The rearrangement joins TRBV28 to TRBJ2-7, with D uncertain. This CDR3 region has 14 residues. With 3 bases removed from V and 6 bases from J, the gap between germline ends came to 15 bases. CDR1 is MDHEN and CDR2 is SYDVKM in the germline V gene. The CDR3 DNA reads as TGTGCCAGCAGTTTCGCCCGGCGGACCTTCGAGCAGTACTTC. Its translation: CASSFARRTFEQYF.

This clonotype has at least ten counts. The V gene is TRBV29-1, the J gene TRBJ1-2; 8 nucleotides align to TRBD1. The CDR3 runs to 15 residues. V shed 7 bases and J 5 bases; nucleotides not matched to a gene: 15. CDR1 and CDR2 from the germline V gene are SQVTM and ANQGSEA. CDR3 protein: CSEGQGKCLRYGYTF. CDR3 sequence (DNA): TGCAGCGAAGGACAGGGAAAGTGTCTTCGGTATGGCTACACCTTC.

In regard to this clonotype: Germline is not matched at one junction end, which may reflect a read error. The CDR3 bases are TGCGCCAGCAGCCAAGAGGCAGGGGGAGTCGCCGGGGAGCAGCTTTTT. Its protein product is CASSQEAGGVAGEQLF. The chain has TRBV4-1 and TRBJ2-2; 7 bases are shared with TRBD1. This CDR3 has 16 residues. Per germline, CDR1 MGHRA and CDR2 YSYEKL.

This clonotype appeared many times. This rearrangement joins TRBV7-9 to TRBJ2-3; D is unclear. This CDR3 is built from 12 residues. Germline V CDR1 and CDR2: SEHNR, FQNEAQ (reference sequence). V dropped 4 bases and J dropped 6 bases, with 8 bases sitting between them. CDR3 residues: CASSSTADTQYF. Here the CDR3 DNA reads TGTGCCAGCAGCTCGACGGCTGATACGCAGTATTTT.

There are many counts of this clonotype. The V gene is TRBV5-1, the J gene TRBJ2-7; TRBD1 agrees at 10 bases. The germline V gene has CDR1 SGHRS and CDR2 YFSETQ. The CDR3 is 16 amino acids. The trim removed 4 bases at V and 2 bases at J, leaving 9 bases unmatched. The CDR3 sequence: CASSKDGTGATYEQYF. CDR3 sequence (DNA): TGCGCCAGCAGCAAGGATGGGACAGGGGCAACCTACGAGCAGTACTTC.

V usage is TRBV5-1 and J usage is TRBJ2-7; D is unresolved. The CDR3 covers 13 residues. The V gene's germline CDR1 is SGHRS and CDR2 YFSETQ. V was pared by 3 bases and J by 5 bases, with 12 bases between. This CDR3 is CASSSTIGNEQYF. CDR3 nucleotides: TGCGCCAGCAGCTCCACGATTGGAAACGAGCAGTACTTC. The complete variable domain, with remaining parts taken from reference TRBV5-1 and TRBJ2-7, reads KAGVTQTPRYLIKTRGQQVTLSCSPISGHRSVSWYQQTPGQGLQFLFEYFSETQRNKGNFPGRFSGRQFSNSRSEMNVSTLELGDSALYLCASSSTIGNEQYFGPGTRLTVT.

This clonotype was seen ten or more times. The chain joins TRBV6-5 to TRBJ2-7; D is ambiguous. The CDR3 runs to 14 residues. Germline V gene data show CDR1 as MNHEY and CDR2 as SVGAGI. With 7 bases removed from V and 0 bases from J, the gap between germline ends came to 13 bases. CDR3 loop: CASTPDEISYEQYF. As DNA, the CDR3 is TGTGCCAGCACCCCAGACGAAATCTCCTACGAGCAGTACTTC.

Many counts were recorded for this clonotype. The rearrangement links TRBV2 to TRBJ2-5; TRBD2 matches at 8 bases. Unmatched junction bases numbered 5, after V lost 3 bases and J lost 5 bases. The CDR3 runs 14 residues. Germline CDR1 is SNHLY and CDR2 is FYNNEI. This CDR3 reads CASSEALAGETQYF. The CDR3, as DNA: TGTGCCAGCAGTGAGGCCCTAGCGGGCGAGACCCAGTACTTC.

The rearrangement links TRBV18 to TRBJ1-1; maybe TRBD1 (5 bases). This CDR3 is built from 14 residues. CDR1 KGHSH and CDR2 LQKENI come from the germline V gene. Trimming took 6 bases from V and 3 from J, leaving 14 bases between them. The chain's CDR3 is CASSRGHYDTEAFF. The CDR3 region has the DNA TGTGCCAGCTCGCGGGGCCACTACGACACTGAAGCTTTCTTT.

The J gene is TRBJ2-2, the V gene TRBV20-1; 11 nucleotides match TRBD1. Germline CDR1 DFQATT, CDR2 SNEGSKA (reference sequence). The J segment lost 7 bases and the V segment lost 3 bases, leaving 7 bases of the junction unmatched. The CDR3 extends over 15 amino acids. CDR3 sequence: CSARRTGGGGGELFF. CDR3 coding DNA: TGCAGTGCTAGGCGGACAGGGGGCGGCGGCGGGGAGCTGTTTTTT.

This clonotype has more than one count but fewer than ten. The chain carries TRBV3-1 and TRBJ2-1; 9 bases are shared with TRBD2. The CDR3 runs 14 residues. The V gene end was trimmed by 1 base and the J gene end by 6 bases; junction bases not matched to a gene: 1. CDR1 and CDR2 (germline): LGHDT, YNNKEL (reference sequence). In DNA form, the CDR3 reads TGTGCCAGCAGCCAAGGGACTAGCGCCAATGAGCAGTTCTTC. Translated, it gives CASSQGTSANEQFF.

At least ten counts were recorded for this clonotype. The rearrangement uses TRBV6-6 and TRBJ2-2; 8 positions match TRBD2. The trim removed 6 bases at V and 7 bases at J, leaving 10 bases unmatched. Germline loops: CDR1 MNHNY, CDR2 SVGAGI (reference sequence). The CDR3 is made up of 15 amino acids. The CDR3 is CASRQHAGGGGELFF. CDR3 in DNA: TGTGCCAGCAGGCAACACGCGGGAGGTGGCGGGGAGCTGTTTTTT.

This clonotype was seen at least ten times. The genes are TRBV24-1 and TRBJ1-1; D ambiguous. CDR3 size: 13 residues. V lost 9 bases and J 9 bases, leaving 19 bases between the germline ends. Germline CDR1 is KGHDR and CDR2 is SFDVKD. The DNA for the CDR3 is TGTGCCACCTCCTGGGAAGGGTCGACGAAAGCTTTCTTT. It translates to CATSWEGSTKAFF.

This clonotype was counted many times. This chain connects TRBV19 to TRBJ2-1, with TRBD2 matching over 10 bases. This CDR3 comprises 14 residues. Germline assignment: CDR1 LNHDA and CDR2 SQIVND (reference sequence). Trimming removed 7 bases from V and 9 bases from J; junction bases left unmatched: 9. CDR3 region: CASNLAGERREQFF. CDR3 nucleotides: TGTGCCAGTAATCTAGCGGGAGAGCGCCGTGAGCAGTTCTTC.

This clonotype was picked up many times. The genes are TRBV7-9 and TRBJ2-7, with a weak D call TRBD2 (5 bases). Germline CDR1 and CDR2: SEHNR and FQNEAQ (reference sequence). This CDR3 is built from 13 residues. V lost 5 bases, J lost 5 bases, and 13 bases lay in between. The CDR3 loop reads CASSPLGRDEQYF. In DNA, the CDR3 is TGTGCCAGCAGCCCGTTGGGGAGAGACGAGCAGTACTTC. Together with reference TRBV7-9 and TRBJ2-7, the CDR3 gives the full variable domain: DTGVSQNPRHKITKRGQNVTFRCDPISEHNRLYWYRQTLGQGPEFLTYFQNEAQLEKSRLLSDRFSAERPKGSFSTLEIQRTEQGDSAMYLCASSPLGRDEQYFGPGTRLTVT.

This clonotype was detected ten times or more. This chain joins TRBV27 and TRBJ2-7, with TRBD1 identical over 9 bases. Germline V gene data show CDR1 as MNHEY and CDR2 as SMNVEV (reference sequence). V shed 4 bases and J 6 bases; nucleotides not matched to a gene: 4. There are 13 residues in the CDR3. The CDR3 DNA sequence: TGTGCCAGCAGTTCCGAGACAGGGGGCGAGCAGTACTTC. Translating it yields CASSSETGGEQYF.

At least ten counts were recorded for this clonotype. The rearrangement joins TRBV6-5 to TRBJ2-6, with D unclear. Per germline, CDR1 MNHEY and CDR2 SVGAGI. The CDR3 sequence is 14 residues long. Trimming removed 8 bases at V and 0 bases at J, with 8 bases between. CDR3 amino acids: CASGRFSGANVLTF. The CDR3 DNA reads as TGTGCCAGCGGCCGTTTCTCTGGGGCCAACGTCCTGACTTTC.